This passage covers 17 T cell receptor beta chains from one sample sequenced in a study of cytomegalovirus exposure and HLA in healthy donors. Amplification used 60 Vbeta primers and 13 Jbeta primers. Method: immunoSEQ multiplex PCR; TCRdb's copy keeps in-frame clones and lacks some. In the table there are around 110,000 clones, less than 70% of which are singletons. What was sequenced was PBMCs. The origin of the receptors is a young woman in good health and CMV-seronegative.

The chain employs TRBV7-2 and TRBJ1-1; the match to TRBD1 covers 10 bases. V was pared by 3 bases and J by 6 bases, with 7 bases of the junction left unmatched. The length of the CDR3 is 15 residues. CDR1 is SGHTA and CDR2 is FQGNSA in the germline V gene. CDR3 coding DNA: TGTGCCAGCAGCTTCCGGGACAGGGGAAGCCCTGAAGCTTTCTTT. Translating gives CASSFRDRGSPEAFF.

This chain links TRBV2 with TRBJ2-7; possible D gene TRBD1, 5 bases. CDR3 length equals 13 residues. The germline V gene encodes CDR1 SNHLY and CDR2 FYNNEI. The ends were cut back, 11 bases at V and 2 bases at J, with 16 bases in the middle. CDR3 DNA: TGTGCCGGCAAACAAAGGGGTACCTACGAGCAGTACTTC. It is translated as CAGKQRGTYEQYF.

The chain couples TRBV11-2 to TRBJ1-4; D is ambiguous. V lost 0 bases to trimming and J lost 0 bases, with 8 bases between them. CDR3 length equals 16 residues. Germline V gives CDR1 SGHAT, CDR2 FQNNGV. As DNA, the CDR3 is TGTGCCAGCAGCTTAGACAGGATTGCAACTAATGAAAAACTGTTTTTT. Amino acids: CASSLDRIATNEKLFF.

The chain uses TRBV20-1 and TRBJ1-1; D not certain. Deletions cut 3 bases from V and 9 bases from J, with 8 bases between. Germline V lookup: CDR1 DFQATT, CDR2 SNEGSKA (reference sequence). There are 10 residues in the CDR3. DNA of the CDR3: TGCAGTGCTAGTAGAGGGAAAGCTTTCTTT. The encoded protein is CSASRGKAFF.

The genes are TRBV6-5 and TRBJ1-2; 7 nucleotides line up with TRBD1. Trimming at V came to 10 bases and at J to 2 bases, leaving 4 bases not matched to a gene. This CDR3 contains 12 residues. Looked up from germline, CDR1 is MNHEY and CDR2 is SVGAGI. The CDR3 loop reads CATQTGNYGYTF. The DNA of the CDR3 is TGTGCCACCCAGACAGGGAACTATGGCTACACCTTC.

The sample holds a few counts of this clone. This chain connects TRBV4-1 to TRBJ2-1; 8 bases line up with TRBD2. V shed 1 base and J 4 bases; nucleotides not matched to a gene: 3. This CDR3 spans 15 amino acids. The germline CDR1 and CDR2 sequences are MGHRA and YSYEKL. The CDR3 nucleotides are TGCGCCAGCAGCCAAGGGACTAGCCGTTACAATGAGCAGTTCTTC. It codes for CASSQGTSRYNEQFF.

The chain joins TRBV19 to TRBJ2-1, with 10 nucleotides matching TRBD1. CDR3 length: 13 residues. Germline values: CDR1 LNHDA, CDR2 SQIVND (reference sequence). Trimming removed 3 bases from V and 8 bases from J; junction bases left unmatched: 1. CDR3 coding DNA: TGTGCCAGTAGTATGACAGGGGGCCATGAGCAGTTCTTC. It specifies CASSMTGGHEQFF.

The chain recombines TRBV19 with TRBJ2-2, with D perhaps TRBD2 (5 bases). The CDR3 has 14 residues. Germline CDR1 and CDR2: LNHDA and SQIVND (reference sequence). V dropped 3 bases and J dropped 6 bases, with 11 bases sitting between them. The chain's CDR3 is CASSMVGGPGELFF. In DNA form, the CDR3 reads TGTGCCAGTAGTATGGTAGGAGGTCCCGGGGAGCTGTTTTTT.

The table lists this clone with a few counts. The rearrangement links TRBV6-1 to TRBJ2-1; 13 bases match TRBD2. The CDR3 length is 12 residues. V dropped 8 bases and J dropped 10; count of bases not matched to a gene: 2. Germline V gene data show CDR1 as MNHNS and CDR2 as SASEGT. CDR3: CASGLAGAEQFF. The DNA for the CDR3 is TGTGCCAGCGGACTAGCGGGAGCCGAGCAGTTCTTC.

The chain is built from TRBV15 and TRBJ2-7; 9 bases line up with TRBD1. Per the germline V gene, CDR1 is LNHNV and CDR2 is YYDKDF (reference sequence). V shed 3 bases, J shed 3 bases, and the junction held 0 bases outside the gene matches. The CDR3 has 13 residues. The CDR3 spells CATSRDRGYEQYF. CDR3 in DNA: TGTGCCACCAGCAGGGACAGGGGCTACGAGCAGTACTTC. Supplemented by reference TRBV15 and TRBJ2-7, the full variable domain reads DAMVIQNPRYQVTQFGKPVTLSCSQTLNHNVMYWYQQKSSQAPKLLFHYYDKDFNNEADTPDNFQSRRPNTSFCFLDIRSPGLGDTAMYLCATSRDRGYEQYFGPGTRLTVT.

This clone was observed a handful of times. The J gene is TRBJ1-6, the V gene TRBV27; no definite D call. CDR1 is MNHEY and CDR2 is SMNVEV in the germline V gene (reference sequence). The CDR3 runs to 18 residues. V was shortened by 5 bases and J by 0 bases, with 17 bases between the two germline ends. For the CDR3, the DNA is TGTGCCAGCAGTCCGGAAGGTGGAGGGAGCTCCTATAATTCACCCCTCCACTTT. As protein: CASSPEGGGSSYNSPLHF.

Here the CDR3 DNA reads TGTGCCAGCAGCTTGAGAGGGGGCCAAGAGACCCAGTACTTC. Protein sequence: CASSLRGGQETQYF. V and J are TRBV5-6 and TRBJ2-5; possibly TRBD1 for D (6 bases). The germline gives CDR1 SGHDT, CDR2 YYEEEE. CDR3 size: 14 residues. Trimming shortened V by 1 base and J by 1 base, and 8 bases separated the two germline ends.

This CDR3 is CAISRQGGNTEAFF. CDR3 in DNA: TGTGCCATCAGTAGACAGGGCGGGAACACTGAAGCTTTCTTT. The chain has TRBV10-3 and TRBJ1-1; 7 nucleotides line up with TRBD1. CDR1 is ENHRY, CDR2 SYGVKD, per germline. The CDR3 covers 14 residues. With V trimmed by 5 bases and J by 1 base, 4 bases remained unmatched.

The CDR3 loop is CASSSTSSGNDEQFF. In nucleotides, the CDR3 is TGTGCCAGCAGCTCGACGTCGAGCGGGAACGATGAGCAGTTCTTC. The V gene is TRBV5-4, the J gene TRBJ2-1, with 7 bases identical to TRBD2. Per germline, CDR1 SGHNT and CDR2 YYREEE (reference sequence). This CDR3 comprises 15 residues. With 3 bases clipped from V and 8 bases from J, the junction kept 11 bases outside the gene matches.

The rearrangement joins TRBV18 to TRBJ2-2; 11 bases are a match to TRBD2. This CDR3 is 16 amino acids long. Trimming removed 1 base from V and 3 bases from J; junction bases left unmatched: 1. Germline V gene sequence: CDR1 KGHSH, CDR2 LQKENI. The CDR3 spells CASSPLTSGDTGELFF. DNA for the CDR3: TGTGCCAGCTCACCACTGACTAGCGGGGACACCGGGGAGCTGTTTTTT.

V is TRBV2 and J is TRBJ2-1; TRBD2 matches 12 bases. The CDR3 spans 17 residues. Per germline, CDR1 SNHLY and CDR2 FYNNEI. Trimming at V came to 7 bases and at J to 5 bases, leaving 12 bases not matched to a gene. CDR3 region: CASKEGIWTSGNNEQFF. The CDR3 region has the DNA TGTGCCAGCAAAGAGGGGATATGGACTAGCGGGAACAATGAGCAGTTCTTC.

This chain uses TRBV7-9 with TRBJ2-3, with no clear D. Trimming removed 5 bases from V and 4 bases from J, with 7 bases in between. The germline V gene has CDR1 SEHNR and CDR2 FQNEAQ (reference sequence). The CDR3 consists of 12 residues. The CDR3 spells CASSVISDTQYF. The DNA for the CDR3 is TGTGCCAGCAGCGTAATTTCAGATACGCAGTATTTT.